This section outlines one TCR beta chain sequence together with its context. The antigen remains undetermined. The germline V gene encodes CDR1 SGHNT and CDR2 YYREEE (reference sequence). The CDR3 has 13 amino acids. V dropped 5 bases and J dropped 5; count of bases not matched to a gene: 3. This entry belongs to a study of T-cell memory formation after mild COVID-19. The overall study: There were largely donor-specific TCR clusters.

In TCRdb, the 5' RACE reads were re-called with MiXCR into one record per CDR3 protein. The table shows roughly 150,000 distinct CDR3 sequences, with 14% occurring only once. Study-wide results and limits: CD4+ contracting clones were found mainly in CM and EM, and CD8+ ones in EMRA.

The clonotype was recovered from an adult woman who had mild COVID-19 (a few samples of this study predate the infection). Cell type and time point are not known. Sequenced: PBMCs or a T cell subset sorted from them (not recorded which). V and J are TRBV5-4 and TRBJ2-2; 7 nucleotides agree with TRBD1. CDR3: CASSSQGTGELFF. CDR3 DNA sequence: TGTGCCAGCAGTTCACAGGGGACCGGGGAGCTGTTTTTT.